This passage covers 7 T cell receptor beta chains from one sample sequenced in a study of multiple sclerosis patients with progressive multifocal leukoencephalopathy. This sample's time point: before natalizumab initiation. Sequencing used immunoSEQ multiplex PCR; TCRdb keeps in-frame clones, though not all of them. This sample carries some 30,000 clones, 89% of them seen once, and the ten largest clones take nearly 1.5%. The sequenced material came from PBMCs. The source of these receptors is a human donor with multiple sclerosis.

CDR3 region: CASSLELAGVMFGEQYF. CDR3 DNA sequence: TGTGCCAGCAGTTTAGAGCTAGCGGGAGTTATGTTCGGCGAGCAGTACTTC. The chain combines TRBV28 with TRBJ2-5; 10 nucleotides match TRBD2. The end of the DNA aligns better with TRBJ2-7, so the J call may be wrong. The CDR3 runs to 17 residues. CDR1 is MDHEN and CDR2 is SYDVKM in the germline V gene.

The rearrangement uses TRBV6-1 and TRBJ1-5; D ambiguous. Germline CDR1 and CDR2: MNHNS and SASEGT. Trimming took 0 bases from V and 1 from J, leaving 7 bases between them. This CDR3 region has 15 residues. The CDR3 loop is CASSEALGSNQPQHF. In DNA form, the CDR3 reads TGTGCCAGCAGTGAAGCGCTAGGGAGCAATCAGCCCCAGCATTTT.

The chain has TRBV14 and TRBJ2-3; a weak D match, TRBD1 (6 bases). Germline-derived CDR1 and CDR2 are SGHDN and FVKESK. The CDR3 runs 16 residues. The germline V and J ends were trimmed by 4 bases and 1 base, with 15 bases remaining between them. In nucleotides, the CDR3 is TGTGCCAGCAGCCCGTTTCCGGGACAACGCACAGATACGCAGTATTTT. The encoded protein is CASSPFPGQRTDTQYF.

The CDR3 loop reads CASSLEGQVGTQYF. As DNA, the CDR3 is TGCGCCAGCAGCTTGGAGGGACAGGTTGGGACGCAGTATTTT. The chain joins TRBV5-1 to TRBJ2-3; TRBD1 matches 8 bases. With 0 bases clipped from V and 9 bases from J, the junction kept 6 bases outside the gene matches. Germline values: CDR1 SGHRS, CDR2 YFSETQ. The CDR3 spans 14 residues.

The chain carries TRBV2 and TRBJ1-1, with 7 bases identical to TRBD1. The CDR3 runs 13 residues. Germline CDR1 is SNHLY and CDR2 is FYNNEI. V shed 6 bases and J 0 bases; nucleotides not matched to a gene: 1. The CDR3, as DNA: TGTGCCAGCAGCGGGACAGTGAACACTGAAGCTTTCTTT. Translation: CASSGTVNTEAFF.

This clone was seen once. The CDR3 protein is CASSPDSNYGYTF. CDR3 in DNA: TGTGCCAGCAGCCCGGACAGTAACTATGGCTACACCTTC. The rearrangement joins TRBV6-5 to TRBJ1-2; perhaps TRBD1 as D (6 bases). The CDR3 loop spans 13 amino acids. Trimming left V 6 bases short and J 1 base short, with 9 bases between. Germline V CDR1 and CDR2: MNHEY, SVGAGI.

This clone has only one observation. The V gene is TRBV10-3, the J gene TRBJ1-2; no definite D call. Germline V gene lookup returns CDR1 ENHRY and CDR2 SYGVKD. There are 13 residues in the CDR3. Deletions cut 3 bases from V and 5 bases from J, with 10 bases between. The CDR3 DNA reads as TGTGCCATCAGTGACGCGGGAGGTTATGGCTACACCTTC. Its protein is CAISDAGGYGYTF.